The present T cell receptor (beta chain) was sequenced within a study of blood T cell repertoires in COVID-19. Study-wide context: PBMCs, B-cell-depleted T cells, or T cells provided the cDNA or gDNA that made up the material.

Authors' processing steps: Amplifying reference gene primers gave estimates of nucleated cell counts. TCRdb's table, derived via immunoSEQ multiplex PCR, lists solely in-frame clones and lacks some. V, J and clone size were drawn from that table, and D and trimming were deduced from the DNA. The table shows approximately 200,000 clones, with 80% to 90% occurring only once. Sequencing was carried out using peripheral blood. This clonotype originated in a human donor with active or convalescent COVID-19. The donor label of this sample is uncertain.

As DNA, the CDR3 is TGTGCCAGCAGCCGGACTAGCGGGGGGGTCGATGAGCAGTTCTTC. Translation: CASSRTSGGVDEQFF. This chain links TRBV6-5 with TRBJ2-1; 15 positions agree with TRBD2. The CDR3 length is 15 residues. From germline, CDR1 is MNHEY and CDR2 SVGAGI. The trim removed 6 bases at V and 8 bases at J, leaving 5 bases unmatched.